The clone carrying this T cell receptor beta chain was seen once. This specimen comes from a study of blood T cell repertoires in COVID-19. Study-wide background: In each case, the material was cDNA or gDNA derived from T cells, B-cell-depleted T cells, or PBMCs.

CDR1 SGHTA and CDR2 FQGNSA come from the germline V gene. The V and J ends lost 5 bases and 9 bases, in that order; junction bases with no gene match: 9. CDR3 length: 15 amino acids. TCRdb's table, derived via immunoSEQ multiplex PCR, lists solely in-frame clones and lacks some. Altogether 130,000 or so clones are present, approximately 85% being singletons, with the ten largest covering 3.5% to 5%. The sequence was collected from a human donor in a cohort sampled during active COVID-19. The material sequenced was peripheral blood. The chain combines TRBV7-2 with TRBJ2-1; 11 nucleotides align to TRBD2. CDR3 sequence reads: CASSPGLAGGSEQFF. In DNA, the CDR3 is TGTGCCAGCAGCCCTGGCCTAGCGGGGGGATCTGAGCAGTTCTTC.